A selection of T cell receptor beta chains follows, all from one sample in a study of CD8 T cells in ankylosing spondylitis. TCRdb reanalysed the 5' RACE reads using MiXCR and keeps one entry per CDR3 protein. The data hold roughly 440,000 distinct CDR3 sequences, with more than 15% observed a single time. Sequencing input: blood, either unsorted or a sorted T cell fraction (not recorded which). These receptors all come from a male donor with ankylosing spondylitis. CDR3s include the opening cysteine and the closing phenylalanine or tryptophan. The D gene is left open where the match is weak. Not all rows give a size; the values are once, few, many and, for expanded clones, a class.

>.|TRBV5-5|TRBJ2-7|TRBD1
CASSMFGTDTYEQYF
TGTGCCAGCAGTATGTTCGGGACAGATACCTACGAGCAGTACTTC
>.|TRBV11-2|TRBJ2-3|.
CASSFSGAIDTQYF
TGTGCCAGCAGCTTTTCGGGGGCTATAGATACGCAGTATTTT
>.|TRBV25-1|TRBJ2-7|.
CASSDWQDYEQYF
TGTGCCAGCAGTGATTGGCAGGACTACGAGCAGTACTTC
>.|TRBV25-1|TRBJ1-3|.
CASSPGTSGNTIYF
TGTGCCAGCAGCCCCGGGACAAGTGGAAACACCATATATTTT
>.|TRBV20-1|TRBJ2-1|TRBD2
CSAGLSGRGNEQFF
TGCAGTGCTGGACTTAGCGGGCGGGGCAATGAGCAGTTCTTC
>few|TRBV7-2|TRBJ2-7|.
CASSSDTTGEQYF
TGTGCCAGCAGCTCGGATACAACGGGCGAGCAGTACTTC
>.|TRBV28|TRBJ2-7|TRBD1
CASRYRDRGRKYF
TGTGCCAGCAGGTACCGGGACAGGGGGCGGAAGTACTTC
>.|TRBV4-1|TRBJ1-6|.
CASSQDESSYNSPLHF
TGCGCCAGCAGCCAAGATGAGAGCTCCTATAATTCACCCCTCCACTTT
>few|TRBV6-2/TRBV6-3|TRBJ1-1|.
CASSYLGRRNTEAFF
TGTGCCAGCAGTTACTTAGGACGGAGGAACACTGAAGCTTTCTTT
>.|TRBV5-1|TRBJ1-5|TRBD1
CASSRTGGHNQPQHF
TGCGCCAGCAGCAGGACAGGGGGTCACAATCAGCCCCAGCATTTT
>.|TRBV12-3/TRBV12-4|TRBJ2-5|TRBD2
CASSYTSGETQYF
TGTGCCAGCAGTTATACTAGCGGAGAGACCCAGTACTTC
>once|TRBV12-3/TRBV12-4|TRBJ2-5|TRBD2
CASRAGAGGLETQYF
TGTGCCAGCAGGGCGGGGGCGGGAGGCCTAGAGACCCAGTACTTC
>few|TRBV9|TRBJ2-7|.
CASSVGAGVYEQYF
TGTGCCAGCAGCGTAGGGGCAGGAGTTTACGAGCAGTACTTC
>many|TRBV12-3/TRBV12-4|TRBJ1-4|TRBD1
CASSPLRGLTNEKLFF
TGTGCCAGCAGTCCTCTCAGGGGGTTAACTAATGAAAAACTGTTTTTT
>.|TRBV5-1|TRBJ1-6|.
CASSLVQGENSPLHF
TGCGCCAGCAGCTTGGTGCAAGGGGAGAATTCACCCCTCCACTTT
>.|TRBV20-1|TRBJ2-5|TRBD1
CSATFGQGAMETQYF
TGCAGTGCTACCTTCGGACAGGGGGCAATGGAGACCCAGTACTTC
>many|TRBV7-2|TRBJ2-1|TRBD2
CASSLYSGGNNEQFF
TGTGCCAGCAGCTTATATAGCGGGGGGAACAATGAGCAGTTCTTC
>.|TRBV7-2|TRBJ2-5|TRBD2
CASSLGTSGSKETQYF
TGTGCCAGCAGCTTAGGGACTAGCGGGAGTAAGGAGACCCAGTACTTC
>.|TRBV7-3|TRBJ2-1|.
CASSLGSQGSEQFF
TGTGCCAGCAGCTTAGGCTCCCAGGGGAGTGAGCAGTTCTTC
>.|TRBV5-4|TRBJ2-2|.
CASTPSGITGELFF
TGTGCCAGCACCCCCTCGGGGATCACCGGGGAGCTGTTTTTT
>.|TRBV20-1|TRBJ2-7|TRBD2
CSAGTSGGYEQYF
TGCAGTGCTGGAACTAGCGGGGGTTACGAGCAGTACTTC
>many|TRBV12-3/TRBV12-4|TRBJ2-1|.
CASSSRGGGLYNEQFF
TGTGCCAGCAGTTCCCGAGGTGGAGGGTTATACAATGAGCAGTTCTTC
>.|TRBV7-3|TRBJ2-3|TRBD2
CASSPSGGADTQYF
TGTGCCAGCAGCCCCTCGGGGGGGGCAGATACGCAGTATTTT
>.|TRBV12-3/TRBV12-4|TRBJ2-7|TRBD2
CASSGGDAGQYF
TGTGCCAGCAGTGGGGGGGATGCGGGGCAGTACTTC
>.|TRBV20-1|TRBJ2-1|TRBD2
CRASGNYNEQFF
TGCAGAGCCAGCGGGAACTACAATGAGCAGTTCTTC
>few|TRBV28|TRBJ1-2|.
CASSSTTFGYTF
TGTGCCAGCAGTTCCACCACGTTTGGCTACACCTTC